One and the same sample provided the 8 T cell receptor beta chains below, sequenced in a study of shared T cell receptors in the human thymus. Clones were sequenced by immunoSEQ multiplex PCR, and TCRdb holds only the in-frame ones, with some missing. This sample has more than 550,000 clones, with more than 70% found just once. These data also formed part of another study, on human thymus T cells.

Sequenced: thymocytes. These receptors were collected from a boy in the first two years of life with a congenital heart defect.

The chain employs TRBV19 and TRBJ1-1; 10 bases map to TRBD1. Looked up from germline, CDR1 is LNHDA and CDR2 is SQIVND (reference sequence). V was pared by 3 bases and J by 4 bases, with 11 bases of the junction left unmatched. CDR3 length equals 17 residues. In nucleotides, the CDR3 is TGTGCCAGTAGTATTATAGCCCGAAGGACAGGGGGCACTGAAGCTTTCTTT. Protein sequence: CASSIIARRTGGTEAFF.

The V and J genes are TRBV12-5 and TRBJ2-2, with 14 bases matching TRBD2. Losses at the gene ends were 11 bases for V and 4 bases for J; bases not matched to a gene: 9. The CDR3 extends over 16 amino acids. Germline V gene sequence: CDR1 LGHNT, CDR2 FRNRAP. CDR3 bases: TGTGCTTCCGGGACTAGCGGGAGTTGGTTCACCGGGGAGCTGTTTTTT. Its translation is CASGTSGSWFTGELFF.

In its sample, this clone was seen a few times. V gene TRBV28 combines with J gene TRBJ1-2, with 7 bases identical to TRBD1. The CDR3 sequence is 13 residues long. Trimming removed 6 bases from V and 12 bases from J; junction bases left unmatched: 13. Germline V gene sequence: CDR1 MDHEN, CDR2 SYDVKM. In nucleotides, the CDR3 is TGTGCCAGCAGGCCCGGGACAGCCATTACGAACACCTTC. It encodes CASRPGTAITNTF.

The chain is built from TRBV2 and TRBJ2-1; 10 nucleotides line up with TRBD2. The CDR3 covers 18 residues. Trimming at V came to 4 bases and at J to 3 bases, leaving 12 bases not matched to a gene. Germline V CDR1 and CDR2: SNHLY, FYNNEI. CDR3 in amino acids: CASSVSSGGNFRYNEQFF. The CDR3 DNA reads as TGTGCCAGCAGTGTATCTAGCGGGGGCAACTTCCGCTACAATGAGCAGTTCTTC.

This clone was seen a single time. J is TRBJ2-6 and V is TRBV7-6, with 10 bases aligning to TRBD1. Germline CDR1 SGHVS, CDR2 FNYEAQ. This CDR3 spans 18 amino acids. V gave up 5 bases and J gave up 2 bases; unmatched junction bases: 9. CDR3 amino acids: CASSPRDRGPAGANVLTF. In DNA, the CDR3 is TGTGCCAGCAGCCCCCGGGACAGGGGACCTGCTGGGGCCAACGTCCTGACTTTC.

Comments on this clone: The sample holds other DNA sequences that translate to the same CDR3. V usage is TRBV28 and J usage is TRBJ1-5; D may be TRBD1 (6 bases). This CDR3 has 14 amino acids. Trimming removed 8 bases from V and 2 bases from J, with 13 bases in between. In germline, CDR1 is MDHEN, CDR2 SYDVKM. The chain's CDR3 is CASSSRGGNQPQHF. In DNA, the CDR3 is TGTGCCAGCTCAAGCAGGGGCGGCAATCAGCCCCAGCATTTT.

The V and J genes are TRBV21-1 and TRBJ1-3; the DNA was not used to check the table's D call, TRBD1. TRBV21-1 is a recognized pseudogene. The CDR3 is 12 amino acids. In DNA form, the CDR3 reads TGTGCCAGCAGCTCCATTGGAAACACCATATATTTT. This sequence encodes CASSSIGNTIYF.

A note on this clone: One end of the junction varies from germline; a read error may be responsible. This chain links TRBV5-4 with TRBJ1-1; tentatively, D is TRBD1 (6 bases). CDR1 and CDR2 from the germline V gene are SGHNT and YYREEE (reference sequence). The CDR3 spans 17 residues. This CDR3 reads CASSQDSGVTRNTEAFF. CDR3 bases: TGCGCCAGCAGCCAAGATTCAGGGGTTACGAGGAACACTGAAGCTTTCTTT.